These 13 T cell receptor beta chains were sequenced from one sample in a study of neurological immune-mediated disorders. TCRdb redid the calling of the 5' RACE reads with MiXCR, one entry per CDR3 protein. This repertoire shows 65,000 to 90,000 distinct CDR3 sequences, about 5.5% found once; its top ten account for roughly 2.2%. The specimen sequenced was PBMCs. The receptors shown here come from a woman aged 30 to 39 with multiple sclerosis.

This clonotype turned up a few times. This rearrangement joins TRBV5-5 to TRBJ1-1; a possible D gene is TRBD1 (6 bases). The CDR3 consists of 14 residues. Germline loops: CDR1 SGHKS, CDR2 YYEKEE (reference sequence). Trimming left V 5 bases short and J 3 bases short, with 14 bases between. For the CDR3, the DNA is TGTGCCAGCAGTCTCTCCCAGGGGTACACTGAAGCTTTCTTT. Translated: CASSLSQGYTEAFF.

The chain combines TRBV12-3 or TRBV12-4 with TRBJ1-1, with D tentatively TRBD1 (5 bases). Trimming took 6 bases from V and 6 from J, leaving 17 bases between them. The CDR3 sequence is 14 residues long. In DNA, the CDR3 is TGTGCCAGCAGCGAACGGGGGGAGGGCGCTGAAGCTTTCTTT. Its translation: CASSERGEGAEAFF.

The sample holds many counts of this clonotype. The chain is built from TRBV5-1 and TRBJ2-7; 8 bases fit TRBD1. The CDR3 is made up of 14 amino acids. J lost 5 bases, V lost 5 bases, and 9 bases had no gene match. The germline CDR1 and CDR2 sequences are SGHRS and YFSETQ. In nucleotides, the CDR3 is TGCGCCAGCAGACCAGAACAGACAGGGGACGAGCAGTACGTC. It encodes CASRPEQTGDEQYV.

This clonotype was found many times. The rearrangement uses TRBV5-1 and TRBJ2-5; the D gene is possibly TRBD2 (5 bases). Trimming shortened V by 1 base and J by 2 bases, and 12 bases separated the two germline ends. The CDR3 spans 15 residues. CDR1 and CDR2 from the germline V gene are SGHRS and YFSETQ. CDR3 loop: CASSLQRPNQETQYF. CDR3 DNA: TGCGCCAGCAGCTTGCAGCGGCCGAATCAAGAGACCCAGTACTTC.

This clonotype was recorded many times. This chain links TRBV20-1 with TRBJ2-6; D ambiguous. CDR1 DFQATT and CDR2 SNEGSKA come from the germline V gene (reference sequence). Trimming removed 5 bases from V and 3 bases from J, with 8 bases in between. The length of the CDR3 is 13 residues. The CDR3 coding sequence is TGCAGTGCTTCCGTAGGTGGGGCCAACGTCCTGACTTTC. Its translation is CSASVGGANVLTF.

There are many counts of this clonotype. The chain has TRBV12-3 or TRBV12-4 and TRBJ2-1; TRBD2 is a possible D gene (6 bases). V was trimmed by 3 bases and J by 1 base, leaving 13 bases between them. This CDR3 comprises 16 residues. The CDR3 loop is CASSFGAGYSYNEQFF. CDR3 nucleotide sequence: TGTGCCAGCAGTTTTGGTGCGGGGTATTCCTACAATGAGCAGTTCTTC.

There are many counts of this clonotype. The rearrangement uses TRBV7-2 and TRBJ2-7, with D perhaps matching TRBD1 (5 bases). The germline V gene has CDR1 SGHTA and CDR2 FQGNSA. The V end lost 1 base, the J end lost 3 bases, and 10 bases lay between the germline ends. The CDR3 spans 14 residues. The CDR3 nucleotides are TGTGCCAGCAGCTTAGGGTCAGGGTTCTACGAGCAGTACTTC. Translated, it gives CASSLGSGFYEQYF.

This clonotype was seen repeatedly, ten times or more. The V gene is TRBV5-1, the J gene TRBJ1-4; no definite D call. CDR3 length: 15 residues. Germline-derived CDR1 and CDR2 are SGHRS and YFSETQ. The ends were cut back, 3 bases at V and 1 base at J, with 10 bases in the middle. The CDR3 region is CASSSRGGTNEKLFF. CDR3 nucleotides: TGCGCCAGCAGCTCCCGGGGAGGAACTAATGAAAAACTGTTTTTT.

This clonotype turned up a few times. The rearrangement joins TRBV10-1 to TRBJ2-3, with 9 nucleotides matching TRBD1. There are 15 residues in the CDR3. From germline, CDR1 is WNHNN and CDR2 SYGVQD (reference sequence). V dropped 4 bases and J dropped 6; count of bases not matched to a gene: 8. CDR3 nucleotide sequence: TGCGCCAGCAGTGGGACAGGGGCCCTGGTGGATACGCAGTATTTT. This translates into CASSGTGALVDTQYF.

There are many counts of this clonotype. This sequence joins TRBV7-9 and TRBJ2-7; 9 bases are a match to TRBD1. This CDR3 is built from 14 residues. V shed 5 bases and J 3 bases; nucleotides not matched to a gene: 5. Germline CDR1 is SEHNR and CDR2 is FQNEAQ (reference sequence). CDR3 residues: CASSPRTGDYEQYF. The CDR3 DNA reads as TGTGCCAGCAGCCCTCGGACAGGGGACTACGAGCAGTACTTC.

The table lists this clonotype with a few counts. Just one base apart from a much larger clone, this may be a read error. The chain has TRBV5-6 and TRBJ1-5; no reliable D call. This CDR3 spans 12 amino acids. CDR1 SGHDT and CDR2 YYEEEE come from the germline V gene. The CDR3 region has the DNA TGTGCCAGCAGCTTGGGGGGTCAGCCCCAGAATTTT. Its translation: CASSLGGQPQNF.

At least ten counts were recorded for this clonotype. V usage is TRBV7-2 and J usage is TRBJ2-2, with a weak D call TRBD2 (5 bases). The CDR3 spans 15 residues. Trimming left V 2 bases short and J 7 bases short, with 14 bases between. Germline V gives CDR1 SGHTA, CDR2 FQGNSA. The CDR3 DNA follows: TGTGCCAGCAGCTTAATCCGCGGGCTTGGCGGGGAGCTGTTTTTT. Residues: CASSLIRGLGGELFF. The full variable domain, rest sourced from reference TRBV7-2 and TRBJ2-2, is GAGVSQSPSNKVTEKGKDVELRCDPISGHTALYWYRQSLGQGLEFLIYFQGNSAPDKSGLPSDRFSAERTGGSVSTLTIQRTQQEDSAVYLCASSLIRGLGGELFFGEGSRLTVL.

The chain carries TRBV20-1 and TRBJ2-3; D ambiguous. The CDR3 sequence is 11 residues long. Trimming removed 6 bases from V and 5 bases from J, with 9 bases in between. Germline CDR1 and CDR2: DFQATT and SNEGSKA (reference sequence). CDR3 sequence (DNA): TGCAGTGCACAGAAGGGAGATACGCAGTATTTT. This codes for CSAQKGDTQYF.